Only a few counts were recorded for the clone carrying this TCR beta chain. Assay: immunoSEQ multiplex PCR; the TCRdb copy retains only in-frame clones and omits some. The data hold roughly 140,000 clones, with 80% observed a single time. This CDR3 is 16 amino acids long. The V gene end was trimmed by 2 bases and the J gene end by 4 bases; junction bases not matched to a gene: 7. In germline, CDR1 is MNHNS, CDR2 SASEGT. The record originates from a study of blood T cell repertoires in COVID-19. Study information: T cells, B-cell-depleted T cells, or PBMCs provided the cDNA or gDNA that served as material.

The receptor comes from a woman aged 45-59 years with acute or convalescent COVID-19. The genes are TRBV6-1 and TRBJ2-2, with TRBD1 identical over 7 bases. Sequencing was performed on peripheral blood. The CDR3 region has the DNA TGTGCCAGCAGTGAATTCCCAGGGGGAAGCACCGGGGAGCTGTTTTTT. It codes for CASSEFPGGSTGELFF.